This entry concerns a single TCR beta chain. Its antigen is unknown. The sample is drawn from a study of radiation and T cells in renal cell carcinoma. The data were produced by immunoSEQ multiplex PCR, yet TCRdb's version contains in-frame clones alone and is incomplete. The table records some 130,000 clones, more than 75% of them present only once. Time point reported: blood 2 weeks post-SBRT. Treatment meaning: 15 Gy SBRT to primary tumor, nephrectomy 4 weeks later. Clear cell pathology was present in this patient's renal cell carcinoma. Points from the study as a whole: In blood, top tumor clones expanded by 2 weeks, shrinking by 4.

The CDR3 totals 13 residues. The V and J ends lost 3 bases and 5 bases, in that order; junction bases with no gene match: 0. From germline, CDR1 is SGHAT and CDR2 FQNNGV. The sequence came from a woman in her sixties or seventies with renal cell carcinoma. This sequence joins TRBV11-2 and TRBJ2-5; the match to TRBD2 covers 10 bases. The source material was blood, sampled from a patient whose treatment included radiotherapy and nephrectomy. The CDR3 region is CASSLGLAETQYF. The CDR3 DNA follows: TGTGCCAGCAGCTTGGGACTAGCGGAGACCCAGTACTTC.